Below, 13 T cell receptor beta chains from the same sample are listed, as sequenced in a study of blood T cell repertoires in COVID-19. Produced via immunoSEQ multiplex PCR; TCRdb's table is partial and in-frame only. The data show some 250,000 clones, around 88% seen once. The sample comprised peripheral blood. The receptors stem from a man aged 25-45 years with active or convalescent COVID-19.

V gene TRBV6-5 combines with J gene TRBJ2-1; 7 nucleotides line up with TRBD2. Germline CDR1 reads MNHEY; CDR2 reads SVGAGI. The CDR3 spans 14 residues. V trimming: 8 bases; J trimming: 7 bases; junction bases outside the gene matches: 11. CDR3 in amino acids: CASRSSGVTNEQFF. CDR3 bases: TGTGCCAGCCGTTCAAGCGGGGTCACGAATGAGCAGTTCTTC.

This clone was detected only a few times. V gene TRBV10-2 combines with J gene TRBJ1-4; D remains ambiguous. The CDR3 runs to 11 residues. Germline V gives CDR1 WSHSY, CDR2 SAAADI. V gave up 8 bases and J gave up 8 bases, with 9 bases separating them. The CDR3 DNA reads TGCGCCAGCTCGGGGAACGAAAAACTGTTTTTT. As protein: CASSGNEKLFF.

The rearrangement joins TRBV5-1 to TRBJ2-1; unclear D gene. CDR3 size: 13 residues. V was shortened by 3 bases and J by 4 bases, with 8 bases between the two germline ends. Germline CDR1 is SGHRS and CDR2 is YFSETQ. The DNA for the CDR3 is TGCGCCAGCAGCTCAAACAAGTACAATGAGCAGTTCTTC. It specifies CASSSNKYNEQFF.

The rearrangement uses TRBV27 and TRBJ1-5; 7 nucleotides agree with TRBD1. The V gene's germline CDR1 is MNHEY and CDR2 SMNVEV (reference sequence). There are 12 residues in the CDR3. V gave up 8 bases and J gave up 7 bases; unmatched junction bases: 5. CDR3 sequence (DNA): TGTGCCAGCCAAAACAGGGGCCAGCCCCAGCATTTT. It translates to CASQNRGQPQHF.

This chain links TRBV9 with TRBJ2-7; 8 positions match TRBD1. The CDR3 is 15 residues long. The ends lost 2 bases at V and 4 bases at J; junction bases unmatched: 8. Germline lookup yields CDR1 SGDLS and CDR2 YYNGEE. The CDR3 loop is CASSVDYDRGYEQYF. CDR3 nucleotide sequence: TGTGCCAGCAGCGTTGATTACGACAGGGGATACGAGCAGTACTTC.

The chain employs TRBV7-9 and TRBJ2-3, with 9 bases fitting TRBD2. Germline CDR1 reads SEHNR; CDR2 reads FQNEAQ (reference sequence). CDR3 length equals 19 residues. With V trimmed by 1 base and J by 0 bases, 11 bases remained unmatched. The CDR3 protein is CASSLVYSGGPFSTDTQYF. DNA for the CDR3: TGTGCCAGCAGCTTAGTATACAGCGGGGGGCCATTTAGCACAGATACGCAGTATTTT.

The CDR3 DNA follows: TGCAGCGGGGGACAGGGACCTAACTATGGCTACACCTTC. Encoded protein: CSGGQGPNYGYTF. The chain uses TRBV29-1 and TRBJ1-2; 9 bases line up with TRBD1. There are 13 residues in the CDR3. With 7 bases clipped from V and 0 bases from J, the junction kept 3 bases outside the gene matches. Germline assignment: CDR1 SQVTM and CDR2 ANQGSEA.

In DNA, the CDR3 is TGCGCCAGCAGCTTGGTAACTTCCATAGCTGGTCCGCAGTATTTT. As protein: CASSLVTSIAGPQYF. The V and J genes are TRBV5-1 and TRBJ2-3; no definite D call. Germline values: CDR1 SGHRS, CDR2 YFSETQ. V shed 0 bases and J shed 10 bases, with 18 bases lying between them. CDR3 length equals 15 residues.

The J gene is TRBJ2-1, the V gene TRBV5-4, with 8 bases fitting TRBD1. The CDR3 length is 16 residues. Germline values: CDR1 SGHNT, CDR2 YYREEE (reference sequence). V lost 0 bases to trimming and J lost 4 bases; unmatched junction nucleotides: 6. This chain's CDR3 is CASSLDTGTGYNEQFF. The CDR3 DNA is TGTGCCAGCAGCTTGGACACCGGGACAGGTTACAATGAGCAGTTCTTC.

The chain combines TRBV19 with TRBJ1-4; perhaps TRBD1 as D (6 bases). CDR3 length: 14 amino acids. V was pared by 2 bases and J by 6 bases, with 10 bases between. The germline gives CDR1 LNHDA, CDR2 SQIVND (reference sequence). The CDR3 reads CASSITGIDEKLFF. Here the CDR3 DNA reads TGTGCCAGTAGTATAACAGGGATAGATGAAAAACTGTTTTTT.

J is TRBJ1-3 and V is TRBV6-4; D not certain. V lost 0 bases and J 4 bases, leaving 19 bases between the germline ends. This CDR3 has 18 amino acids. Germline V gene sequence: CDR1 MRHNA, CDR2 SNTAGT. Written as DNA, the CDR3 is TGTGCCAGCAGTGACTCGAATATGGTCTACCTGTCAGGAAACACCATATATTTT. Translation: CASSDSNMVYLSGNTIYF.

The chain carries TRBV27 and TRBJ1-6, with 8 bases matching TRBD1. The CDR3 is made up of 13 amino acids. From germline, CDR1 is MNHEY and CDR2 SMNVEV (reference sequence). V gave up 3 bases and J gave up 14 bases; unmatched junction bases: 6. The CDR3 DNA follows: TGTGCCAGCAGTTTCACGGACAGGGAGACCCTCCACTTT. Translated, it gives CASSFTDRETLHF.

V and J are TRBV9 and TRBJ2-5; maybe TRBD2 (7 bases). V lost 0 bases, J lost 0 bases, and 15 bases lay in between. The CDR3 has 17 residues. CDR1 is SGDLS, CDR2 YYNGEE, per germline. The CDR3 DNA sequence: TGTGCCAGCAGCGTAGCTCCGGGGGGCCCTTACCAAGAGACCCAGTACTTC. It translates to CASSVAPGGPYQETQYF.